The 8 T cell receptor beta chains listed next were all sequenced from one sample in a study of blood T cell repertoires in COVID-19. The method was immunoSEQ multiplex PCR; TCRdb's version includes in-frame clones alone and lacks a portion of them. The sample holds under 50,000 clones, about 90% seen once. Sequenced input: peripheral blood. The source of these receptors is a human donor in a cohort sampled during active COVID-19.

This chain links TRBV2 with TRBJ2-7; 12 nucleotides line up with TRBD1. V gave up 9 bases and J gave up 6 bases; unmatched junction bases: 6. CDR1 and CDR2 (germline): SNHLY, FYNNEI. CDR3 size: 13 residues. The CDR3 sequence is CASMGQGAGEQYF. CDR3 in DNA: TGTGCCAGTATGGGACAGGGGGCGGGCGAGCAGTACTTC.

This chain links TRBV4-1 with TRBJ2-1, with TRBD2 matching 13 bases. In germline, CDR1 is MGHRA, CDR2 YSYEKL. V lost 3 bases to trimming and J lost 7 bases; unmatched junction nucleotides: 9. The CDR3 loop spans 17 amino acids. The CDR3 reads CASSHYGLAGEGNEQFF. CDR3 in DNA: TGCGCCAGCAGCCATTACGGACTAGCGGGAGAAGGGAATGAGCAGTTCTTC.

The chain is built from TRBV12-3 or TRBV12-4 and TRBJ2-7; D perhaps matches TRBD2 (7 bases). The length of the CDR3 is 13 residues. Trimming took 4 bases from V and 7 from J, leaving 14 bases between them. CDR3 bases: TGTGCCAGCAGTTCGAGGGGGGGGCTTGAGCAGTACTTC. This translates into CASSSRGGLEQYF.

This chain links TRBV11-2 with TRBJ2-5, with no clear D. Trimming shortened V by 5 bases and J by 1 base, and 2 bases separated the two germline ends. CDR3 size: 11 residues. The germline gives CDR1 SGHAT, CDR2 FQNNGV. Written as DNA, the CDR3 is TGTGCCAGCAGCCTCCAAGAGACCCAGTACTTC. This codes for CASSLQETQYF.

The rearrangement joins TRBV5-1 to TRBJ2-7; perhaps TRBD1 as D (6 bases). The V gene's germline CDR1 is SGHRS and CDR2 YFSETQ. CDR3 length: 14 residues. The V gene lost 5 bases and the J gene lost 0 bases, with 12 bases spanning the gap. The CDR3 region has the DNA TGCGCCAGCAGGATGTCAGGGGACTCCTACGAGCAGTACTTC. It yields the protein CASRMSGDSYEQYF.

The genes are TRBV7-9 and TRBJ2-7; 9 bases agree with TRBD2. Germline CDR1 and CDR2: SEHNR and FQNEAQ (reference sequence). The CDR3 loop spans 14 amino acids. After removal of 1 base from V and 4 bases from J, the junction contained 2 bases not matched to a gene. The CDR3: CASSLEGLAYEQYF. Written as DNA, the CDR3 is TGTGCCAGCAGCTTAGAGGGACTAGCTTACGAGCAGTACTTC.

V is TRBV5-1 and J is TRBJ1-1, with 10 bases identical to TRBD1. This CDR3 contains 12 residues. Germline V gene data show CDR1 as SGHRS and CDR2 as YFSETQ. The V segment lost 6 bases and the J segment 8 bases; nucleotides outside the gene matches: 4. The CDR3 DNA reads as TGCGCCAGCACGGGACAGGGGACAGAAGCTTTCTTT. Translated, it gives CASTGQGTEAFF.

The DNA for the CDR3 is TGTGCCAGCAGCTTGGACCTTCGGAGCTCTGGAAACACCATATATTTT. This translates into CASSLDLRSSGNTIYF. The chain combines TRBV5-4 with TRBJ1-3, with D uncertain. Germline CDR1 reads SGHNT; CDR2 reads YYREEE (reference sequence). V lost 0 bases and J 0 bases, leaving 10 bases between the germline ends. The CDR3 consists of 16 residues.